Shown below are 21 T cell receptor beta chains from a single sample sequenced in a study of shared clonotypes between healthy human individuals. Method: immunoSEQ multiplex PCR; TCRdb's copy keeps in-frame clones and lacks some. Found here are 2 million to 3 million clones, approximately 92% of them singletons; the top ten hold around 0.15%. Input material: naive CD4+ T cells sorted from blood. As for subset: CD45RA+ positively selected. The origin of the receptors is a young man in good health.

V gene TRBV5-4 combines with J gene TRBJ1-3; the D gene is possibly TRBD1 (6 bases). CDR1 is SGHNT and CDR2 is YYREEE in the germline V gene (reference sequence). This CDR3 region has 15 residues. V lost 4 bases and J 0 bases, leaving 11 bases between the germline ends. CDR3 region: CASSLQGRSGNTIYF. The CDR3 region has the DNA TGTGCCAGCAGCCTACAGGGCCGCTCTGGAAACACCATATATTTT.

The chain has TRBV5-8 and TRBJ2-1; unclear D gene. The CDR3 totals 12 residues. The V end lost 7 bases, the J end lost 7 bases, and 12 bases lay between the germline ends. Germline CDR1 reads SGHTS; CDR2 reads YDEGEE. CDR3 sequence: CASAPGGNEQFF. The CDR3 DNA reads TGTGCCAGCGCCCCGGGTGGGAATGAGCAGTTCTTC.

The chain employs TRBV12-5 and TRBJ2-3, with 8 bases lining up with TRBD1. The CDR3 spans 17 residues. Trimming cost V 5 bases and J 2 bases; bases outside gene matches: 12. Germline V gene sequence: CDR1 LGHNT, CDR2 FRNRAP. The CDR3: CASGPLTGGAYTDTQYF. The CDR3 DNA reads TGTGCTAGTGGTCCCCTCACAGGGGGTGCTTACACAGATACGCAGTATTTT.

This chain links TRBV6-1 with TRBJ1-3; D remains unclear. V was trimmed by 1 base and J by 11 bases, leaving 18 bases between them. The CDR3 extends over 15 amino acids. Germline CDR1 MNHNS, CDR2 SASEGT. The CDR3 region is CASSEEEWGGLAIYF. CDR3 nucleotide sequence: TGTGCCAGCAGTGAAGAAGAATGGGGTGGCCTCGCCATATATTTT.

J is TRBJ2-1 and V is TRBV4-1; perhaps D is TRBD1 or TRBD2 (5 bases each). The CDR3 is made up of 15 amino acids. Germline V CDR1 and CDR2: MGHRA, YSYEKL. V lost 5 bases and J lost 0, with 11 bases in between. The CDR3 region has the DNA TGCGCCAGCAGCTCGGGACGCCACTCCTACAATGAGCAGTTCTTC. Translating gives CASSSGRHSYNEQFF.

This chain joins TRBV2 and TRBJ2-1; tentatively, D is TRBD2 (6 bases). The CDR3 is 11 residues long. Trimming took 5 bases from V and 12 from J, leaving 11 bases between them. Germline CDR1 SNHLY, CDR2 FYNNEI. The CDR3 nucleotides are TGTGCCAGCAGTCGGGACTCAGGGCAGTTCTTC. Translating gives CASSRDSGQFF. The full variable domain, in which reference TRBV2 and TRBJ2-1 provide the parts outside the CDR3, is EPEVTQTPSHQVTQMGQEVILRCVPISNHLYFYWYRQILGQKVEFLVSFYNNEISEKSEIFDDQFSVERPDGSNFTLKIRSTKLEDSAMYFCASSRDSGQFFGPGTRLTVL.

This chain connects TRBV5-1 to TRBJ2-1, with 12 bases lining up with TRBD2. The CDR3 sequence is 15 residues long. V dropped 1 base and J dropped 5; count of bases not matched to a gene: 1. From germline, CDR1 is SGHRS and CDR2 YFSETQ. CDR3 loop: CASSLTSGGHNEQFF. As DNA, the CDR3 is TGCGCCAGCAGCTTGACTAGCGGGGGGCACAATGAGCAGTTCTTC. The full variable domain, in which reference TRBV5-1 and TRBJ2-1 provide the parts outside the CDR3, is KAGVTQTPRYLIKTRGQQVTLSCSPISGHRSVSWYQQTPGQGLQFLFEYFSETQRNKGNFPGRFSGRQFSNSRSEMNVSTLELGDSALYLCASSLTSGGHNEQFFGPGTRLTVL.

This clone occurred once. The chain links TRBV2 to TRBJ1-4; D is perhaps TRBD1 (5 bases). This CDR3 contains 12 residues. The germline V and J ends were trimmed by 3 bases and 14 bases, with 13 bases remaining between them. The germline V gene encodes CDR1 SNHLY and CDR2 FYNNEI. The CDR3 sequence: CASSDRSRGLFF. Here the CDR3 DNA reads TGTGCCAGCAGTGACCGATCCCGGGGCCTGTTTTTT. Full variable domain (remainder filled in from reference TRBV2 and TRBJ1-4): EPEVTQTPSHQVTQMGQEVILRCVPISNHLYFYWYRQILGQKVEFLVSFYNNEISEKSEIFDDQFSVERPDGSNFTLKIRSTKLEDSAMYFCASSDRSRGLFFGSGTQLSVL.

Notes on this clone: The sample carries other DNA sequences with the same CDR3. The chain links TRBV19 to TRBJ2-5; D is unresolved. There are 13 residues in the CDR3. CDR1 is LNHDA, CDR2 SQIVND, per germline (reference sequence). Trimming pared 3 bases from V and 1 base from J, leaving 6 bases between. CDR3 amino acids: CASSIQSQETQYF. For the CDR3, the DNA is TGTGCCAGTAGTATCCAGAGCCAAGAGACCCAGTACTTC.

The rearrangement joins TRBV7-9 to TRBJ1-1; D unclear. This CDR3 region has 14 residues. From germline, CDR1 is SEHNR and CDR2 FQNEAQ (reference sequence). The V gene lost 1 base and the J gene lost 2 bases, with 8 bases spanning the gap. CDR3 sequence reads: CASSLDGVNTEAFF. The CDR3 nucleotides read TGTGCCAGCAGCTTAGACGGGGTAAACACTGAAGCTTTCTTT. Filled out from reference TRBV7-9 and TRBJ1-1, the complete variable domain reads DTGVSQNPRHKITKRGQNVTFRCDPISEHNRLYWYRQTLGQGPEFLTYFQNEAQLEKSRLLSDRFSAERPKGSFSTLEIQRTEQGDSAMYLCASSLDGVNTEAFFGQGTRLTVV.

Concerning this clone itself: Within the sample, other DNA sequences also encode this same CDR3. CDR3 loop: CASSIGLAGYNEQFF. The DNA of the CDR3 is TGTGCCAGTAGTATAGGACTAGCGGGTTACAATGAGCAGTTCTTC. This sequence joins TRBV19 and TRBJ2-1; TRBD2 agrees at 10 bases. The CDR3 contains 15 residues. The ends lost 1 base at V and 4 bases at J; junction bases unmatched: 1. CDR1 is LNHDA and CDR2 is SQIVND in the germline V gene (reference sequence).

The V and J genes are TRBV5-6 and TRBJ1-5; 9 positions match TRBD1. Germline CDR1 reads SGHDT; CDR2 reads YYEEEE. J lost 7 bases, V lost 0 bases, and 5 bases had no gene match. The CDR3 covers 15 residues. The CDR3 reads CASSLAGTGKQPQHF. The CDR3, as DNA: TGTGCCAGCAGCTTGGCCGGGACAGGGAAGCAGCCCCAGCATTTT.

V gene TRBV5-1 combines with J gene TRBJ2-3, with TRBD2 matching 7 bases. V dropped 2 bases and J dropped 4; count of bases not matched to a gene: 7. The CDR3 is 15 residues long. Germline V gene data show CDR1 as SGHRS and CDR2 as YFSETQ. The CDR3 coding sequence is TGCGCCAGCAGCTTACTAGCGACGAAGGCAGATACGCAGTATTTT. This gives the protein CASSLLATKADTQYF.

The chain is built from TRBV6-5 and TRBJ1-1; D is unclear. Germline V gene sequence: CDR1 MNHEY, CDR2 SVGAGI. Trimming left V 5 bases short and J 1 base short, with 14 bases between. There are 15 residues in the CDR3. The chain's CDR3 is CASSPLGSWNTEAFF. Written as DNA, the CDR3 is TGTGCCAGCAGTCCTTTAGGGTCTTGGAACACTGAAGCTTTCTTT.

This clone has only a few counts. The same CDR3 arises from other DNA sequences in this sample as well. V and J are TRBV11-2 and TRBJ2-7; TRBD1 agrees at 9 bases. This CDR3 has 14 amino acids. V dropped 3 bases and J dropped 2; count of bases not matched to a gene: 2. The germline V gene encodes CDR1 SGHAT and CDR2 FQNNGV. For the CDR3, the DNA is TGTGCCAGCAGCTTCGGACAGGGGCCCTACGAGCAGTACTTC. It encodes CASSFGQGPYEQYF.

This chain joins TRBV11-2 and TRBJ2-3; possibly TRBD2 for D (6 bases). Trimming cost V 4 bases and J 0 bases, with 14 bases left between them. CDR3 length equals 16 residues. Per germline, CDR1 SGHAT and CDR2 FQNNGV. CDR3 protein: CASSSLAGTSTDTQYF. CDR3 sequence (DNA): TGTGCCAGCAGCTCCCTCGCGGGAACTAGCACAGATACGCAGTATTTT.

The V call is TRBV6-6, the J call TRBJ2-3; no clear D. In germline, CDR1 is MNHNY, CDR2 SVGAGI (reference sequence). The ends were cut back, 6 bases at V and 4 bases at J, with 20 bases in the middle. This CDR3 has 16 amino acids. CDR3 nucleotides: TGTGCCAGCAGCTCACCCCGCCCAACTGGGGCAGATACGCAGTATTTT. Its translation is CASSSPRPTGADTQYF.

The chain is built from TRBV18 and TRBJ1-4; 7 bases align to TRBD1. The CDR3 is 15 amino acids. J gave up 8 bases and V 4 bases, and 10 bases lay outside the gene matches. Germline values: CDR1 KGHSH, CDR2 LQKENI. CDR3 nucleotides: TGTGCCAGCTCACGCGACAGGGCTGGGGACGAAAAACTGTTTTTT. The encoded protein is CASSRDRAGDEKLFF. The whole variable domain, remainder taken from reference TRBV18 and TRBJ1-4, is NAGVMQNPRHLVRRRGQEARLRCSPMKGHSHVYWYRQLPEEGLKFMVYLQKENIIDESGMPKERFSAEFPKEGPSILRIQQVVRGDSAAYFCASSRDRAGDEKLFFGSGTQLSVL.

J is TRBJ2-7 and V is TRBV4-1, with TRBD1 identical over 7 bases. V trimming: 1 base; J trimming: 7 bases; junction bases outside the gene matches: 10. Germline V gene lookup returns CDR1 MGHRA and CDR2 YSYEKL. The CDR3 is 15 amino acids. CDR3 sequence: CASSQAEGAIDEQYF. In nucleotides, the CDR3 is TGCGCCAGCAGCCAAGCTGAGGGGGCCATCGATGAGCAGTACTTC.

CDR3 in DNA: TGTGCCATCAGTGTTTTGTCAGGGCAGACAATTCTTGGCTACACCTTC. Its protein product is CAISVLSGQTILGYTF. V and J are TRBV10-3 and TRBJ1-2; D may be TRBD1 (5 bases). V shed 4 bases and J shed 7 bases, with 22 bases lying between them. CDR1 is ENHRY, CDR2 SYGVKD, per germline. The CDR3 consists of 16 residues.

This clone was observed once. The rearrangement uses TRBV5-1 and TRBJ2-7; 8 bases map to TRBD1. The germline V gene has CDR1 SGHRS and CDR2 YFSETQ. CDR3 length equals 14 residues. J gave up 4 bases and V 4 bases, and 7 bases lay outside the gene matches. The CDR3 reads CASSTGQVGYEQYF. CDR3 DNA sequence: TGCGCCAGCAGCACGGGACAGGTGGGGTACGAGCAGTACTTC. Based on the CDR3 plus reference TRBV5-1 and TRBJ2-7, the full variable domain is KAGVTQTPRYLIKTRGQQVTLSCSPISGHRSVSWYQQTPGQGLQFLFEYFSETQRNKGNFPGRFSGRQFSNSRSEMNVSTLELGDSALYLCASSTGQVGYEQYFGPGTRLTVT.